Listed here are 29 T cell receptor beta chains from one sample, sequenced in a study of T-cell reconstitution after alpha-beta-depleted transplantation in children. Unique molecular identifiers tagged the TCRbeta library. TCRdb ran MiXCR on the PCR reads and lists one entry per CDR3 protein. This table has approximately 150,000 distinct CDR3 sequences, 7.5% to 9% appearing once. This material consisted of PBMCs, mostly from graft donor cells, taken 180 days after TCRalphabeta/CD19-depleted stem cell transplant. Receptors originate from a female patient younger than 10 who had a stem cell transplant for congenital amegakaryocytic thrombocytopenia, so the T cells may come from the graft donor.

This clonotype was counted only a few times. CDR3 nucleotide sequence: TGCAGCGCAACCCAGGACCCACCGGGAGATACGCAGTATTTT. It translates to CSATQDPPGDTQYF. V usage is TRBV20-1 and J usage is TRBJ2-3; D remains ambiguous. The CDR3 has 14 amino acids. From germline, CDR1 is DFQATT and CDR2 SNEGSKA (reference sequence).

In this sample, this clonotype turned up many times. The chain employs TRBV3-1 and TRBJ2-3; 7 nucleotides agree with TRBD1. J gave up 5 bases and V 3 bases, and 5 bases lay outside the gene matches. The CDR3 contains 14 residues. Germline lookup yields CDR1 LGHDT and CDR2 YNNKEL (reference sequence). The CDR3 DNA reads as TGTGCCAGCAGCCAGGTATACAGGGGAGATACGCAGTATTTT. The encoded protein is CASSQVYRGDTQYF.

This clonotype was picked up many times. The chain couples TRBV5-4 to TRBJ2-1; 9 nucleotides line up with TRBD1. The CDR3 has 15 residues. Germline trimming cut 0 bases from V and 9 bases from J; bases unmatched to any gene: 7. Germline V lookup: CDR1 SGHNT, CDR2 YYREEE (reference sequence). The CDR3 DNA follows: TGTGCCAGCAGCTTGGACAGGGGGCCTGTCTTTGAGCAGTTCTTC. As protein: CASSLDRGPVFEQFF.

This clonotype was found a few times. J is TRBJ1-2 and V is TRBV7-8, with D uncertain. The CDR3 is 16 amino acids. Trimming left V 3 bases short and J 0 bases short, with 14 bases between. In germline, CDR1 is SGHVS, CDR2 FQNEAQ. CDR3 coding DNA: TGTGCCAGCAGCTTTTTTTCCCCAGACGCTAACTATGGCTACACCTTC. As protein: CASSFFSPDANYGYTF. Variable domain in full (rest from reference TRBV7-8 and TRBJ1-2): GAGVSQSPRYKVAKRGQDVALRCDPISGHVSLFWYQQALGQGPEFLTYFQNEAQLDKSGLPSDRFFAERPEGSVSTLKIQRTQQEDSAVYLCASSFFSPDANYGYTFGSGTRLTVV.

This clonotype was seen at least ten times. The V gene is TRBV12-3 or TRBV12-4, the J gene TRBJ2-1, with D unclear. This CDR3 spans 15 amino acids. V gave up 3 bases and J gave up 0 bases, with 9 bases separating them. CDR3 residues: CASSFAVSSYNEQFF. The CDR3 nucleotides read TGTGCCAGCAGTTTTGCAGTTAGCTCCTACAATGAGCAGTTCTTC.

In its sample, this clonotype was seen a few times. This sequence joins TRBV6-6 and TRBJ2-5, with unresolved D. V dropped 5 bases and J dropped 5 bases, with 12 bases sitting between them. Germline V lookup: CDR1 MNHNY, CDR2 SVGAGI (reference sequence). CDR3 length equals 13 residues. The CDR3 DNA is TGTGCCAGCAGTGGGGATCTAGTGGAGACCCAGTACTTC. It encodes CASSGDLVETQYF.

This clonotype was recorded a few times. This sequence joins TRBV20-1 and TRBJ2-1; D gene unclear. Germline CDR1 and CDR2: DFQATT and SNEGSKA (reference sequence). With 1 base removed from V and 0 bases from J, the gap between germline ends came to 13 bases. The CDR3 contains 16 residues. CDR3 nucleotides: TGCAGTGCTAGAGTATGGTCAGCCAGCTCCTACAATGAGCAGTTCTTC. Translating it yields CSARVWSASSYNEQFF.

The table lists this clonotype with a few counts. This sequence joins TRBV5-1 and TRBJ2-2, with D possibly TRBD1 on 5 matching bases. The germline gives CDR1 SGHRS, CDR2 YFSETQ. This CDR3 comprises 15 residues. The V end lost 1 base, the J end lost 7 bases, and 14 bases lay between the germline ends. The CDR3 spells CASSLRGTGHGELFF. The CDR3 nucleotides read TGCGCCAGCAGCTTGAGGGGCACCGGACACGGGGAGCTGTTTTTT.

This clonotype was found many times. The rearrangement uses TRBV5-5 and TRBJ1-4; 7 nucleotides line up with TRBD1. The CDR3 has 14 amino acids. V was clipped by 5 bases and J by 5 bases; unmatched bases: 6. In germline, CDR1 is SGHKS, CDR2 YYEKEE (reference sequence). The CDR3 sequence: CASRVPGQNEKLFF. CDR3 DNA sequence: TGTGCCAGCAGGGTCCCGGGACAGAATGAAAAACTGTTTTTT.

There are many counts of this clonotype. V is TRBV7-8 and J is TRBJ2-1; the D is unclear. The CDR3 covers 14 residues. V lost 1 base and J lost 7, with 11 bases in between. CDR1 SGHVS and CDR2 FQNEAQ come from the germline V gene. The CDR3 region has the DNA TGTGCCAGCAGCTTAGGGGCTAGGCAAAATGAGCAGTTCTTC. Translation gives CASSLGARQNEQFF.

The V and J genes are TRBV12-3 or TRBV12-4 and TRBJ2-7; possible D gene TRBD2, 5 bases. The length of the CDR3 is 13 residues. V dropped 8 bases and J dropped 0 bases, with 11 bases sitting between them. The CDR3 region has the DNA TGTGCCAGCGGTTACGGGGTCTCCTACGAGCAGTACTTC. Its protein is CASGYGVSYEQYF.

Written as DNA, the CDR3 is TGCAGTGCTGGGAGGACAGCTTATAATGAAAAACTGTTTTTT. This codes for CSAGRTAYNEKLFF. This chain links TRBV20-1 with TRBJ1-4, with D possibly matching TRBD1 (6 bases). Germline CDR1 is DFQATT and CDR2 is SNEGSKA (reference sequence). The CDR3 has 14 residues. Trimming shortened V by 5 bases and J by 4 bases, and 14 bases separated the two germline ends.

In its sample, this clonotype was seen a few times. This chain joins TRBV12-3 or TRBV12-4 and TRBJ1-2; 8 bases agree with TRBD1. This CDR3 has 13 residues. The V gene end was trimmed by 5 bases and the J gene end by 8 bases; junction bases not matched to a gene: 7. CDR3 loop: CASSLTGVEGYTF. As DNA, the CDR3 is TGTGCCAGCAGTCTGACAGGGGTGGAGGGCTACACCTTC.

This clonotype was counted at least ten times. This rearrangement joins TRBV12-3 or TRBV12-4 to TRBJ2-7, with D possibly TRBD2 on 6 matching bases. This CDR3 has 13 residues. Trimming removed 4 bases from V and 7 bases from J, with 14 bases in between. CDR3 DNA: TGTGCCAGCAGTTCCGGCGGGACTGGTGAGCAGTACTTC. Residues: CASSSGGTGEQYF.

The V and J genes are TRBV6-6 and TRBJ1-5, with D uncertain. Trimming stripped 0 bases from V and 9 bases from J, with 3 bases between. Germline V CDR1 and CDR2: MNHNY, SVGAGI (reference sequence). CDR3 size: 11 residues. Here the CDR3 reads CASSYSGPQHF. The CDR3 coding sequence is TGTGCCAGCAGTTACTCGGGGCCCCAGCATTTT.

The table lists this clonotype with many counts. This sequence joins TRBV5-1 and TRBJ1-5; no firm D call. Germline CDR1 reads SGHRS; CDR2 reads YFSETQ. This CDR3 has 13 amino acids. Trimming stripped 2 bases from V and 5 bases from J, with 8 bases between. This chain's CDR3 is CASSLQFDQPQHF. Here the CDR3 DNA reads TGCGCCAGCAGCTTACAGTTTGATCAGCCCCAGCATTTT.

At least ten counts were recorded for this clonotype. The chain is built from TRBV28 and TRBJ1-5; maybe TRBD1 (5 bases). V lost 3 bases and J lost 0, with 12 bases in between. The CDR3 extends over 16 amino acids. Per the germline V gene, CDR1 is MDHEN and CDR2 is SYDVKM. As DNA, the CDR3 is TGTGCCAGCAGTTTCCGACACAGGCGTAGCAATCAGCCCCAGCATTTT. This sequence encodes CASSFRHRRSNQPQHF.

A word on this clonotype: Being one base from a much bigger clone, this may be a read error. This CDR3 fails to terminate in the conserved phenylalanine or tryptophan, so it likely reflects a read error. The chain carries TRBV10-3 and TRBJ2-1, with D perhaps matching TRBD2 (6 bases). Trimming cost V 3 bases and J 4 bases, with 10 bases left between them. The CDR3 sequence is 14 residues long. Germline V gives CDR1 ENHRY, CDR2 SYGVKD. The DNA for the CDR3 is TGTGCCATCAGTGAAGCTAGCGAGTACAATGAGCAGTTCTCC. As protein: CAISEASEYNEQFS.

The chain uses TRBV20-1 and TRBJ1-1; no clear D gene. V lost 7 bases, J lost 0 bases, and 12 bases lay in between. The CDR3 loop spans 13 amino acids. From germline, CDR1 is DFQATT and CDR2 SNEGSKA (reference sequence). In DNA form, the CDR3 reads TGCAGTGTAGACGGACGGTTGAACACTGAAGCTTTCTTT. Its translation is CSVDGRLNTEAFF.

There are a few counts of this clonotype. The rearrangement uses TRBV29-1 and TRBJ2-4, with D perhaps TRBD1 (6 bases). Germline V gives CDR1 SQVTM, CDR2 ANQGSEA. Trimming took off 5 bases at V and 0 bases at J, with 17 bases between the two ends. The CDR3 extends over 16 amino acids. CDR3 residues: CSVWTARGLAKNIQYF. CDR3 DNA sequence: TGCAGCGTTTGGACAGCTCGGGGCCTAGCCAAAAACATTCAGTACTTC. The variable domain in full, with the rest retrieved from reference TRBV29-1 and TRBJ2-4, is SAVISQKPSRDICQRGTSLTIQCQVDSQVTMMFWYRQQPGQSLTLIATANQGSEATYESGFVIDKFPISRPNLTFSTLTVSNMSPEDSSIYLCSVWTARGLAKNIQYFGAGTRLSVL.

This clonotype was picked up a small number of times. The chain has TRBV7-2 and TRBJ2-5, with D possibly TRBD1 on 5 matching bases. With 2 bases removed from V and 3 bases from J, the gap between germline ends came to 7 bases. The CDR3 is 13 residues long. Germline CDR1 reads SGHTA; CDR2 reads FQGNSA. CDR3 amino acids: CASSLFREETQYF. CDR3 bases: TGTGCCAGCAGCTTATTCAGGGAAGAGACCCAGTACTTC.

The rearrangement uses TRBV27 and TRBJ2-7; 9 bases are shared with TRBD1. CDR3 length: 15 amino acids. Germline V gene lookup returns CDR1 MNHEY and CDR2 SMNVEV (reference sequence). The J segment lost 6 bases and the V segment lost 6 bases, leaving 12 bases of the junction unmatched. Here the CDR3 reads CASSPPGTGSIEQYF. CDR3 nucleotide sequence: TGTGCCAGCAGCCCGCCGGGGACAGGGTCCATCGAGCAGTACTTC.

In its sample, this clonotype was seen a few times. V is TRBV6-1 and J is TRBJ2-1; D may be TRBD1 or TRBD2 (6 bases each). Deletions cut 6 bases from V and 4 bases from J, with 25 bases between. Germline CDR1 reads MNHNS; CDR2 reads SASEGT. This CDR3 has 18 residues. This CDR3 is CASSGRGGGGRTYNEQFF. The CDR3 DNA sequence: TGTGCCAGCAGCGGACGAGGGGGTGGGGGGAGAACATACAATGAGCAGTTCTTC.

This clonotype showed up many times. This chain uses TRBV24-1 with TRBJ2-7, with D tentatively TRBD2 (6 bases). Germline V gives CDR1 KGHDR, CDR2 SFDVKD. Trimming pared 1 base from V and 0 bases from J, leaving 15 bases between. CDR3 size: 17 residues. CDR3 protein: CATSDLPRRGSSYEQYF. CDR3 nucleotides: TGTGCCACCAGTGATTTACCTCGGCGGGGAAGCTCCTACGAGCAGTACTTC.

This clonotype was found many times. The chain carries TRBV27 and TRBJ1-1, with 7 positions matching TRBD1. The V gene end was trimmed by 10 bases and the J gene end by 1 base; junction bases not matched to a gene: 9. Germline values: CDR1 MNHEY, CDR2 SMNVEV (reference sequence). The CDR3 runs 14 residues. Written as DNA, the CDR3 is TGTGCCACAGCAGACGGACAGGCGAACACTGAAGCTTTCTTT. Its protein is CATADGQANTEAFF.

The V gene is TRBV5-4, the J gene TRBJ2-1; 8 bases are shared with TRBD2. This CDR3 has 14 amino acids. Germline V gene data show CDR1 as SGHNT and CDR2 as YYREEE (reference sequence). With 4 bases clipped from V and 9 bases from J, the junction kept 9 bases outside the gene matches. The CDR3, as DNA: TGTGCCAGCAGCGCATCCGGGACTAGAAGTGAGCAGTTCTTC. Translated: CASSASGTRSEQFF. Supplemented by reference TRBV5-4 and TRBJ2-1, the full variable domain reads ETGVTQSPTHLIKTRGQQVTLRCSSQSGHNTVSWYQQALGQGPQFIFQYYREEENGRGNFPPRFSGLQFPNYSSELNVNALELDDSALYLCASSASGTRSEQFFGPGTRLTVL.

Ten or more counts support this clonotype. The chain uses TRBV20-1 and TRBJ1-3, with D perhaps matching TRBD1 (5 bases). CDR1 and CDR2 from the germline V gene are DFQATT and SNEGSKA (reference sequence). CDR3 size: 16 residues. V lost 0 bases, J lost 4 bases, and 16 bases lay in between. This CDR3 reads CSARDVEGRSGNTIYF. The DNA of the CDR3 is TGCAGTGCTAGAGATGTGGAGGGGAGGTCCGGAAACACCATATATTTT.

This clonotype was detected a few times. The CDR3 nucleotides are TGCAGCGCCGCGGAGGGGGGGGGCAATCAGCCCCAGCATTTT. Translation: CSAAEGGGNQPQHF. The chain recombines TRBV29-1 with TRBJ1-5; tentative D call: TRBD1 (6 bases). The germline gives CDR1 SQVTM, CDR2 ANQGSEA. V lost 7 bases to trimming and J lost 2 bases, with 15 bases between them. This CDR3 region has 14 residues. Full variable domain (outside the CDR3, taken from reference TRBV29-1 and TRBJ1-5): SAVISQKPSRDICQRGTSLTIQCQVDSQVTMMFWYRQQPGQSLTLIATANQGSEATYESGFVIDKFPISRPNLTFSTLTVSNMSPEDSSIYLCSAAEGGGNQPQHFGDGTRLSIL.

This clonotype was picked up many times. The chain joins TRBV9 to TRBJ2-3, with TRBD2 matching over 9 bases. The length of the CDR3 is 16 residues. V lost 2 bases to trimming and J lost 9 bases; unmatched junction nucleotides: 13. Per germline, CDR1 SGDLS and CDR2 YYNGEE. For the CDR3, the DNA is TGTGCCAGCAGCGTCGGGCGGGAGGGATTTATCGGGACGCAGTATTTT. Translating gives CASSVGREGFIGTQYF.